This T cell receptor beta chain comes out of a study of blood T cell repertoires in COVID-19. The overall study: Acute and convalescent COVID-19 specimens originated in the United States, Italy and Spain. The analysed material was cDNA or gDNA that came from T cells, B-cell-depleted T cells, or PBMCs.

In the source study's methods: The assay estimated nucleated cells by amplifying reference gene primers. Sequencing was performed with immunoSEQ multiplex PCR; in TCRdb, only in-frame clones are kept and a portion is missing. V, J and clone size are taken as reported in that table, and D and trimming were inferred from the DNA itself. The sample includes 90,000 to 120,000 clones, 80% to 90% of them seen just once. Germline CDR1 and CDR2: SGHTA and FQGNSA. The CDR3 contains 16 residues. The ends were cut back, 4 bases at V and 2 bases at J, with 18 bases in the middle. This chain uses TRBV7-2 with TRBJ2-7; the D gene is possibly TRBD1 (6 bases). Sequences were obtained from peripheral blood. The receptor's source is a human donor in a cohort sampled during active COVID-19. CDR3 loop: CASSSLSRTGTYEQYF. Written as DNA, the CDR3 is TGTGCCAGCAGCTCCCTCAGTAGAACAGGGACCTACGAGCAGTACTTC.